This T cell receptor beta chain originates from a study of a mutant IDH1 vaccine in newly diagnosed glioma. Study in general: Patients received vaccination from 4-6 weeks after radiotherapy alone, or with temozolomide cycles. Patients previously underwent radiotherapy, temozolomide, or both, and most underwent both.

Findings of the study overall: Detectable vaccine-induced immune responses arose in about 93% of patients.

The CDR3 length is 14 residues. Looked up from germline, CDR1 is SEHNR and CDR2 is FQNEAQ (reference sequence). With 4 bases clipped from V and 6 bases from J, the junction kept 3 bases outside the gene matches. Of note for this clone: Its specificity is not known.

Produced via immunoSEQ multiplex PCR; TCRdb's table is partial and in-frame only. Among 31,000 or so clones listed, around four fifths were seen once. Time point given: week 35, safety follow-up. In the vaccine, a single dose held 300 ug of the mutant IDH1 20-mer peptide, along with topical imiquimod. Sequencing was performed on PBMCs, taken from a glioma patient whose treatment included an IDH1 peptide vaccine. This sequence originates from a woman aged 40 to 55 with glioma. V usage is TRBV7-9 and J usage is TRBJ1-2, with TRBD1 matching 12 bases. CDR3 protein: CASSYGTGGNGYTF. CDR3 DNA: TGTGCCAGCAGCTACGGGACAGGGGGCAATGGCTACACCTTC.